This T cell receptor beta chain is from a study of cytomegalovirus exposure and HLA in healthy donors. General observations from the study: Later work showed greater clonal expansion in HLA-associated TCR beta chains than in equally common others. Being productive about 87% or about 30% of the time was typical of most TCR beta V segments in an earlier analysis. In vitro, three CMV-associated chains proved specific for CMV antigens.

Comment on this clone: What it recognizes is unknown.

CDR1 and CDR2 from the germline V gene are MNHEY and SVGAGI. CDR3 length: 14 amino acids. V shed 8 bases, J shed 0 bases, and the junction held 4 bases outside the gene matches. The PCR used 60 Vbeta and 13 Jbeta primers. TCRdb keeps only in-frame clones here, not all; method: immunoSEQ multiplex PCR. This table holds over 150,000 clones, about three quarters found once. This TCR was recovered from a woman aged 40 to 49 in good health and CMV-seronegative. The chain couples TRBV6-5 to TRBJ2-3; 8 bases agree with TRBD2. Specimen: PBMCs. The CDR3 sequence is CASREGSSTDTQYF. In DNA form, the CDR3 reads TGTGCCAGCCGGGAGGGATCTAGCACAGATACGCAGTATTTT.